Shown below are 7 T cell receptor beta chains from a single sample sequenced in a study of shared clonotypes between healthy human individuals. Some clones are missing from TCRdb's copy, which holds only in-frame ones; the method was immunoSEQ multiplex PCR. The sample holds more than 900,000 clones, 75% to 80% seen once. Specimen: memory CD4+ T cells from PBMCs. Subset meaning: CD45RA-negative fraction. The source is a man aged 18 to 30 in good health. Some clones in this sample may be carry-over from other donors' samples.

The V and J genes are TRBV23-1 and TRBJ2-7, with D possibly matching TRBD2 (6 bases). TRBV23-1 counts as an open reading frame of uncertain function. The germline V and J ends were trimmed by 5 bases and 0 bases, with 17 bases remaining between them. CDR3 length: 16 residues. The CDR3 region is CASSMVPGVSSYEQYF. The DNA for the CDR3 is TGCGCCAGCAGTATGGTCCCGGGAGTAAGCTCCTACGAGCAGTACTTC.

This clone was observed once. The V call is TRBV25-1, the J call TRBJ1-3; D may be TRBD1 (6 bases). CDR1 and CDR2 from the germline V gene are MGHDK and SYGVNS. V gave up 6 bases and J gave up 4 bases, with 22 bases separating them. CDR3 length: 17 amino acids. The CDR3 protein is CASSCYEQQGPGNTIYF. The CDR3 region has the DNA TGTGCCAGCAGCTGCTACGAACAGCAGGGGCCCGGAAACACCATATATTTT.

This sequence joins TRBV7-2 and TRBJ2-7; 14 bases are a match to TRBD2. From germline, CDR1 is SGHTA and CDR2 FQGNSA. The CDR3 has 18 amino acids. Germline trimming cut 3 bases from V and 0 bases from J; bases unmatched to any gene: 7. The CDR3 sequence: CASSFLTSGRDYSYEQYF. CDR3 sequence (DNA): TGTGCCAGCAGCTTCCTGACTAGCGGGAGGGACTACTCCTACGAGCAGTACTTC.

The CDR3 bases are TGCGCCAGCAGCCACGGGGACCTCTCCTACAATGAGCAGTTCTTC. The encoded protein is CASSHGDLSYNEQFF. The V and J genes are TRBV5-1 and TRBJ2-1; D may match TRBD1 or TRBD2 (5 bases each). The CDR3 totals 15 residues. Trimming cost V 4 bases and J 0 bases, with 11 bases left between them. Looked up from germline, CDR1 is SGHRS and CDR2 is YFSETQ.

This chain links TRBV18 with TRBJ2-2, with a tentative D call TRBD1 (5 bases). This CDR3 region has 15 residues. Germline V lookup: CDR1 KGHSH, CDR2 LQKENI. The ends were cut back, 4 bases at V and 1 base at J, with 10 bases in the middle. The CDR3 bases are TGTGCCAGCTCACAAAGACAGAAGAACACCGGGGAGCTGTTTTTT. Its protein product is CASSQRQKNTGELFF.

V usage is TRBV9 and J usage is TRBJ1-2; D possibly corresponds to TRBD1 (6 bases). Between the trimmed V and J ends, which lost 0 bases and 2 bases, there was a span of 11 bases. CDR3 length: 15 amino acids. Germline CDR1 reads SGDLS; CDR2 reads YYNGEE. The CDR3 sequence: CASSVELGANYGYTF. The DNA for the CDR3 is TGTGCCAGCAGCGTAGAGTTGGGGGCCAACTATGGCTACACCTTC.

The table lists this clone with a few counts. The junction differs from germline at one of its ends, possibly a read error. The chain links TRBV7-2 to TRBJ1-3; no clear D. This CDR3 is 12 amino acids long. Per the germline V gene, CDR1 is SGHTA and CDR2 is FQGNSA. The CDR3 reads CASSLTGNTMYF. The DNA for the CDR3 is TGTGCCAGCAGCTTGACTGGAAACACCATGTATTTT.